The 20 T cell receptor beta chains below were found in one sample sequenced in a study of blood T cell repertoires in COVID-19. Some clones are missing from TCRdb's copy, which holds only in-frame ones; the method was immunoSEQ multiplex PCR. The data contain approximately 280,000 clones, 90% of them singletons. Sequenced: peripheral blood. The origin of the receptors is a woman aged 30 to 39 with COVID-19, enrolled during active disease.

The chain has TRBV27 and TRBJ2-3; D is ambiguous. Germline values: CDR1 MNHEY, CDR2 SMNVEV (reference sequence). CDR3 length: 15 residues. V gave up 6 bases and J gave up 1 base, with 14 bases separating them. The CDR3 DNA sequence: TGTGCCAGCAGCCTGTCGTTGGCGGGCACAGATACGCAGTATTTT. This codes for CASSLSLAGTDTQYF.

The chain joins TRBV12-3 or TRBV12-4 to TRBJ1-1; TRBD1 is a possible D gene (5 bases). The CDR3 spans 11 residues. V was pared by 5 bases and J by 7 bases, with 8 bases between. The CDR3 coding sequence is TGTGCCAGCAGTCCGACAGATGAAGCTTTCTTT. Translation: CASSPTDEAFF.

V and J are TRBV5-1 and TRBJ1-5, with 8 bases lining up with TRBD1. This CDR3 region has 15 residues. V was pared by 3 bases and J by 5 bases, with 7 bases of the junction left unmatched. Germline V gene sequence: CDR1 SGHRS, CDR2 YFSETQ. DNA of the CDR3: TGCGCCAGCAGCTCTTCAGGGGGCGCGGATCAGCCCCAGCATTTT. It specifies CASSSSGGADQPQHF.

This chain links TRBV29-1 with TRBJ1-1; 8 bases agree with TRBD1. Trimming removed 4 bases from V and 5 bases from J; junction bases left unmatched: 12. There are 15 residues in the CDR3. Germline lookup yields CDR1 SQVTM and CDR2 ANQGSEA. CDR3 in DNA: TGCAGCGTTGTGGGGACAGGAGAAGGATGGACTGAAGCTTTCTTT. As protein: CSVVGTGEGWTEAFF.

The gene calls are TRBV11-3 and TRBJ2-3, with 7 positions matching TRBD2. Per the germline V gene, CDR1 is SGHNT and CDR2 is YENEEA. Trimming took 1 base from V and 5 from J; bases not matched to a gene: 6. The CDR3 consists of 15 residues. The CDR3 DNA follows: TGTGCCAGCAGCTTAGGTTCCGCGGGAGAAGATACGCAGTATTTT. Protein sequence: CASSLGSAGEDTQYF.

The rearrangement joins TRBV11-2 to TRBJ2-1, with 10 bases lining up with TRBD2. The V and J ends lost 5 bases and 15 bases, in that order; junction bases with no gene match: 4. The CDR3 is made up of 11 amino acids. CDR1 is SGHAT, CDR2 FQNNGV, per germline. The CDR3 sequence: CASSPSGSRFF. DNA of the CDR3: TGTGCCAGCAGCCCTAGCGGGAGTCGGTTCTTC.

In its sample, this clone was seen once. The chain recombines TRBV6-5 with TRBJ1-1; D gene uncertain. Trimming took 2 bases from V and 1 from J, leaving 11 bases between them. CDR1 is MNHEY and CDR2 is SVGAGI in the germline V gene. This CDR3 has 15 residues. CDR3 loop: CASSYLGRSNTEAFF. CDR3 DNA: TGTGCCAGCAGTTACCTCGGGAGGTCGAACACTGAAGCTTTCTTT.

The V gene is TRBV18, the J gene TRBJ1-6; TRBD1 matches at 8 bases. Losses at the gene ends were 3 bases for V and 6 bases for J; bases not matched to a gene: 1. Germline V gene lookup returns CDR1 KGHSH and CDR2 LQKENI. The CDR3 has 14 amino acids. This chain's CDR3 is CASSPDRVNSPLHF. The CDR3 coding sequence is TGTGCCAGCTCACCGGACAGGGTTAATTCACCCCTCCACTTT.

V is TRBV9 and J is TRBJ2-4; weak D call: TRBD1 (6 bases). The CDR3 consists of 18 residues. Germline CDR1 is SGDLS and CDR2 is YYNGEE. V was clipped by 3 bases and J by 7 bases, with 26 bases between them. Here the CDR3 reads CASSAQTGMRGVWNIQYF. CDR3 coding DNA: TGTGCCAGCAGCGCACAAACAGGGATGAGGGGAGTGTGGAACATTCAGTACTTC.

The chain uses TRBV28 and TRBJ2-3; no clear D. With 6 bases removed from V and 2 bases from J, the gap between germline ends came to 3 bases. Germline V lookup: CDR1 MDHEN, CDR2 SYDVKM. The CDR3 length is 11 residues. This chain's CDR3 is CASSLTDTQYF. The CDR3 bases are TGTGCCAGCAGCCTCACAGATACGCAGTATTTT.

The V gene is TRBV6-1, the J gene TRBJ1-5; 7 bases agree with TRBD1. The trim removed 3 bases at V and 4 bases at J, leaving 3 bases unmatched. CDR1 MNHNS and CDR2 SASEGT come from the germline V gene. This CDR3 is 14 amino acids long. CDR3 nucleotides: TGTGCCAGCAGTGACAGGGGGATTAATCAGCCCCAGCATTTT. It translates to CASSDRGINQPQHF.

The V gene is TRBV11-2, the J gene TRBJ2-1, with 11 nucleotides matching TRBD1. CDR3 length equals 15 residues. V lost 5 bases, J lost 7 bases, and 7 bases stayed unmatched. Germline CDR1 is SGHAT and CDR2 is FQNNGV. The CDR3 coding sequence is TGTGCCAGCAGCGCGAGGACAGGGGGCACGAATGAGCAGTTCTTC. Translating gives CASSARTGGTNEQFF.

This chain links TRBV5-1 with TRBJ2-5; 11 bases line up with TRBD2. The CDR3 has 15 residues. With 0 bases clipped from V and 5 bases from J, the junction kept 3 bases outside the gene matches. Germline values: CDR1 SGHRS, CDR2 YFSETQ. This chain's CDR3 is CASSLVTSGTETQYF. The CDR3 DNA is TGCGCCAGCAGCTTGGTGACTAGCGGGACGGAGACCCAGTACTTC. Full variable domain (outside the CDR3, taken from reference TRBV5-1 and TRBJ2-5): KAGVTQTPRYLIKTRGQQVTLSCSPISGHRSVSWYQQTPGQGLQFLFEYFSETQRNKGNFPGRFSGRQFSNSRSEMNVSTLELGDSALYLCASSLVTSGTETQYFGPGTRLLVL.

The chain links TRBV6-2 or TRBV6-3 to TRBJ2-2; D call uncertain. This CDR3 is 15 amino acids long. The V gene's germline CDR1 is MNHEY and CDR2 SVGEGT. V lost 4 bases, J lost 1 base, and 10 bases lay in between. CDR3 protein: CASSFGPLNTGELFF. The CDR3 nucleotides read TGTGCCAGCAGTTTTGGGCCGCTGAACACCGGGGAGCTGTTTTTT.

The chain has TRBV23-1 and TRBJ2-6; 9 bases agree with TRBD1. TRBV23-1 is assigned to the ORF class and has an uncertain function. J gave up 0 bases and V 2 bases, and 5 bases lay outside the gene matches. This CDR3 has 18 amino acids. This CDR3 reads CASSQGTGSNSGANVLTF. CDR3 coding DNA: TGCGCCAGCAGTCAAGGGACAGGGTCCAACTCTGGGGCCAACGTCCTGACTTTC.

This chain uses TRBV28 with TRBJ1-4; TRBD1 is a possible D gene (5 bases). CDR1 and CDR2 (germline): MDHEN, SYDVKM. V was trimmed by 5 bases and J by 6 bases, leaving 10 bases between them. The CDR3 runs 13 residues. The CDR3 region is CASSTTVDEKLFF. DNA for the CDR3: TGTGCCAGCAGTACGACAGTTGATGAAAAACTGTTTTTT.

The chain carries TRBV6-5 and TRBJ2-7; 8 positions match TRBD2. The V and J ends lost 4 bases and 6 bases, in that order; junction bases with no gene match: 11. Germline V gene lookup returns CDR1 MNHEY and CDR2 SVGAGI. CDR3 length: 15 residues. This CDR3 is CASSWLGLGRGEQYF. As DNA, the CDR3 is TGTGCCAGCAGTTGGTTGGGACTAGGAAGAGGCGAGCAGTACTTC.

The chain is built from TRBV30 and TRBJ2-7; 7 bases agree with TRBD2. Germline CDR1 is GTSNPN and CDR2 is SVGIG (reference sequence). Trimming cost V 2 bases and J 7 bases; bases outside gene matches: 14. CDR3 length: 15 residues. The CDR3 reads CAWSLGLVTGGEQYF. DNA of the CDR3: TGTGCCTGGAGTCTCGGACTTGTGACGGGAGGTGAGCAGTACTTC.

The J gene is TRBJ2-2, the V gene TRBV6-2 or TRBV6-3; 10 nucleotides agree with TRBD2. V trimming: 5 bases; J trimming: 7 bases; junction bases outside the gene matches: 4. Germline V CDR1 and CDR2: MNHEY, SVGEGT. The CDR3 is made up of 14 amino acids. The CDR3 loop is CASSPAGGGGELFF. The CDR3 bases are TGTGCCAGCAGTCCAGCGGGAGGGGGCGGGGAGCTGTTTTTT.

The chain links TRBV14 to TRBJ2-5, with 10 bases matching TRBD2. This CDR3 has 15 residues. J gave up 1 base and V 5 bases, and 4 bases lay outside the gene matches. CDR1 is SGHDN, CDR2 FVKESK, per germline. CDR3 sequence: CASSKGTSAQETQYF. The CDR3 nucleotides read TGTGCCAGCAGCAAAGGGACTAGCGCCCAAGAGACCCAGTACTTC.